One and the same sample provided the 13 T cell receptor beta chains below, sequenced in a study of technical replicates of blood from several donors. Measured with immunoSEQ multiplex PCR; TCRdb has only the in-frame clones, and not every one. This table has around 64,000 clones, around 95% appearing once. Sequencing used PBMCs. The receptors originated from a human donor in good health. Some clones in this sample may be carry-over from other donors' samples.

This chain connects TRBV9 to TRBJ2-2; 13 nucleotides agree with TRBD2. The germline gives CDR1 SGDLS, CDR2 YYNGEE. V lost 5 bases and J lost 5; bases outside the gene matches: 12. The CDR3 spans 18 residues. Here the CDR3 reads CASSHGTSGARGTGELFF. The CDR3 DNA sequence: TGTGCCAGCAGTCACGGGACTAGCGGGGCGCGGGGAACCGGGGAGCTGTTTTTT.

V gene TRBV9 combines with J gene TRBJ2-7; D possibly corresponds to TRBD1 (6 bases). The germline CDR1 and CDR2 sequences are SGDLS and YYNGEE. The V gene lost 4 bases and the J gene lost 0 bases, with 11 bases spanning the gap. There are 14 residues in the CDR3. CDR3 region: CASSPRQASYEQYF. The CDR3 coding sequence is TGTGCCAGCAGCCCTAGACAGGCCTCCTACGAGCAGTACTTC.

This chain joins TRBV29-1 and TRBJ1-2; D uncertain. Germline assignment: CDR1 SQVTM and CDR2 ANQGSEA. CDR3 length: 12 amino acids. Trimming cost V 5 bases and J 3 bases, with 10 bases left between them. For the CDR3, the DNA is TGCAGCGTTCGGAGTAGCGACTATGGCTACACCTTC. Its protein is CSVRSSDYGYTF.

The rearrangement joins TRBV6-4 to TRBJ2-1; 9 nucleotides match TRBD1. Unmatched junction bases numbered 7, after V lost 11 bases and J lost 2 bases. CDR1 MRHNA and CDR2 SNTAGT come from the germline V gene. This CDR3 region has 14 residues. The CDR3 protein is CAGPGQGTYNEQFF. The CDR3, as DNA: TGTGCCGGTCCGGGACAGGGTACCTACAATGAGCAGTTCTTC.

The chain couples TRBV2 to TRBJ2-3; 12 bases fit TRBD2. The CDR3 loop spans 18 amino acids. The ends lost 4 bases at V and 3 bases at J; junction bases unmatched: 11. Germline V gene sequence: CDR1 SNHLY, CDR2 FYNNEI. In DNA, the CDR3 is TGTGCCAGCAGTGGTTATTCCGGTCTAGCGGGGGGGACAGATACGCAGTATTTT. Translation gives CASSGYSGLAGGTDTQYF.

The chain recombines TRBV6-4 with TRBJ2-3; 9 nucleotides match TRBD2. V trimming: 2 bases; J trimming: 0 bases; junction bases outside the gene matches: 0. The CDR3 contains 15 residues. CDR1 and CDR2 (germline): MRHNA, SNTAGT. In nucleotides, the CDR3 is TGTGCCAGCAGTGACGCGGGGGGGAGCACAGATACGCAGTATTTT. Translation gives CASSDAGGSTDTQYF.

The chain links TRBV4-2 to TRBJ2-3, with TRBD2 matching over 10 bases. CDR3 size: 17 residues. Germline V gene lookup returns CDR1 LGHNA and CDR2 YNFKEQ. With 0 bases clipped from V and 4 bases from J, the junction kept 7 bases outside the gene matches. CDR3 residues: CASSQDSQRGGPDTQYF. The CDR3 DNA reads as TGTGCCAGCAGCCAAGATTCCCAGCGGGGGGGCCCAGATACGCAGTATTTT.

CDR3 region: CASRSRQSTYEQYF. The CDR3 DNA reads TGTGCCAGCAGGAGTAGACAGTCTACTTACGAGCAGTACTTC. This rearrangement joins TRBV6-1 to TRBJ2-7; possibly TRBD1 for D (5 bases). The CDR3 has 14 amino acids. CDR1 MNHNS and CDR2 SASEGT come from the germline V gene. V lost 6 bases, J lost 4 bases, and 16 bases lay in between.

The V and J genes are TRBV7-9 and TRBJ1-1; TRBD1 matches 7 bases. Germline V gene data show CDR1 as SEHNR and CDR2 as FQNEAQ (reference sequence). This CDR3 spans 16 amino acids. The V gene end was trimmed by 5 bases and the J gene end by 0 bases; junction bases not matched to a gene: 9. Here the CDR3 reads CASSPPGDSLNTEAFF. The CDR3 DNA sequence: TGTGCCAGCAGCCCCCCCGGGGACAGCCTGAACACTGAAGCTTTCTTT.

This clone appeared a single time. The rearrangement joins TRBV7-9 to TRBJ1-2; possibly TRBD1 for D (5 bases). The CDR3 covers 13 residues. Per germline, CDR1 SEHNR and CDR2 FQNEAQ (reference sequence). The V and J ends lost 6 bases and 6 bases respectively, with 14 bases between them. CDR3: CASRLRGGDGYTF. DNA for the CDR3: TGTGCCAGCAGACTACGGGGAGGGGATGGCTACACCTTC.

This clone was observed a few times. This sequence joins TRBV18 and TRBJ1-2; 7 nucleotides align to TRBD1. V trimming: 2 bases; J trimming: 8 bases; junction bases outside the gene matches: 17. Germline V lookup: CDR1 KGHSH, CDR2 LQKENI. The CDR3 runs to 17 residues. The CDR3 bases are TGTGCCAGCTCACCAAATGCCGGGACAGAGACGGCTCAGGGCTACACCTTC. Protein sequence: CASSPNAGTETAQGYTF.

The genes are TRBV6-1 and TRBJ1-5; 11 bases are shared with TRBD1. V lost 0 bases and J lost 4; bases outside the gene matches: 5. Germline CDR1 MNHNS, CDR2 SASEGT. The CDR3 loop spans 17 amino acids. The CDR3 DNA is TGTGCCAGCAGTGAAGCGACTGGGACAGGGGGTAATCAGCCCCAGCATTTT. This gives the protein CASSEATGTGGNQPQHF.

V is TRBV6-5 and J is TRBJ2-5, with D hard to call. The CDR3 runs 14 residues. CDR1 and CDR2 from the germline V gene are MNHEY and SVGAGI. Trimming left V 1 base short and J 0 bases short, with 6 bases between. The CDR3 here is CASSYYRDQETQYF. The DNA of the CDR3 is TGTGCCAGCAGTTACTACCGGGACCAAGAGACCCAGTACTTC.